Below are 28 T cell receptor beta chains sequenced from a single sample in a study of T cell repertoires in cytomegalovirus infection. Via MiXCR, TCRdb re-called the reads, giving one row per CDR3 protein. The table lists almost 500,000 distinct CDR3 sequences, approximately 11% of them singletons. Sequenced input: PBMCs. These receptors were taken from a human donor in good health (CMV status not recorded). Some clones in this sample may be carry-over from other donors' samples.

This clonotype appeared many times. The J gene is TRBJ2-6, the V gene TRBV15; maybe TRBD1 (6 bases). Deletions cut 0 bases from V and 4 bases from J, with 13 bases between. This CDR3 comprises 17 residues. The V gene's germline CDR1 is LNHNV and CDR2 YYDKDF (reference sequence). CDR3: CATSRENRVRGANVLTF. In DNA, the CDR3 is TGTGCCACCAGCAGAGAGAACAGGGTACGAGGGGCCAACGTCCTGACTTTC.

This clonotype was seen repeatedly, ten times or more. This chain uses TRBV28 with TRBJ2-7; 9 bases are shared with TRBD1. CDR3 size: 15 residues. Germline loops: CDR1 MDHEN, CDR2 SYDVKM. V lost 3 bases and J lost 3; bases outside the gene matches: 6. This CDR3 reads CASSFPTGGIYEQYF. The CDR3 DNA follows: TGTGCCAGCAGTTTTCCGACAGGGGGGATCTACGAGCAGTACTTC.

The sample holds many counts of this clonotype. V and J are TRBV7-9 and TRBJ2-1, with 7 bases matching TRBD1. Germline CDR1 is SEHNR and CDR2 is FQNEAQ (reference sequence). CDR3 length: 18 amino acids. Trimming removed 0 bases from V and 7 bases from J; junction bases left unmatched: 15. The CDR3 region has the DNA TGTGCCAGCAGCTTAGCCTCGGGGTTGGCAGGGGGAAATAATGAGCAGTTCTTC. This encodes CASSLASGLAGGNNEQFF.

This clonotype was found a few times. CDR3 sequence (DNA): TGCAGCGTCCTCCGCACAGATACGCAGTATTTT. This sequence encodes CSVLRTDTQYF. The chain employs TRBV29-1 and TRBJ2-3, with D unresolved. The CDR3 runs to 11 residues. V was trimmed by 6 bases and J by 1 base, leaving 5 bases between them. Germline V gene data show CDR1 as SQVTM and CDR2 as ANQGSEA.

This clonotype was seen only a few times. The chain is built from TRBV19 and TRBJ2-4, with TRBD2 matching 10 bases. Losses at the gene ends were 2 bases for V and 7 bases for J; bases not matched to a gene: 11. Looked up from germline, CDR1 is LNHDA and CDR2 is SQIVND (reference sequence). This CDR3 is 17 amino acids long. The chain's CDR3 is CASSIRRTSGDGNIQYF. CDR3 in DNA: TGTGCCAGTAGTATAAGGAGAACTAGCGGGGATGGTAACATTCAGTACTTC.

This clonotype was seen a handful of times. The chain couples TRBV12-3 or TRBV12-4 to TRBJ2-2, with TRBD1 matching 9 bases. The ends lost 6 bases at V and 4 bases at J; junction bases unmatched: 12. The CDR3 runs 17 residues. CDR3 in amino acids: CASRLLGQGASTGELFF. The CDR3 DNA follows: TGTGCCAGCAGGTTGCTGGGACAGGGAGCGAGCACCGGGGAGCTGTTTTTT.

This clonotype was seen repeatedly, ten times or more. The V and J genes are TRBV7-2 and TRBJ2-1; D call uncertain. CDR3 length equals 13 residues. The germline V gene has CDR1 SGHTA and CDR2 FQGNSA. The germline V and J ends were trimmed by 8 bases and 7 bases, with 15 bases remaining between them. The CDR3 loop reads CASRLSGRNEQFF. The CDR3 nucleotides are TGTGCCAGCCGACTCTCCGGACGTAATGAGCAGTTCTTC.

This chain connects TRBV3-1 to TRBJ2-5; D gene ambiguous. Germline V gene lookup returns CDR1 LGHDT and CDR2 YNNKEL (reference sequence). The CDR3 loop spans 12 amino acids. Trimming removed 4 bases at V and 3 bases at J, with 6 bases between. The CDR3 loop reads CASSPFKETQYF. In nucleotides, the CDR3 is TGTGCCAGCAGCCCCTTTAAAGAGACCCAGTACTTC.

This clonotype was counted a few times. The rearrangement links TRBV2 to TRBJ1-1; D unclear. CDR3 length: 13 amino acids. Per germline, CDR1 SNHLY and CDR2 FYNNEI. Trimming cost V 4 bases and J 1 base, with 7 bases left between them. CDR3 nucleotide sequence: TGTGCCAGCAGTGGAGTGGGGAACACTGAAGCTTTCTTT. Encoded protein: CASSGVGNTEAFF. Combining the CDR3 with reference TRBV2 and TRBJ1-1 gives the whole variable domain EPEVTQTPSHQVTQMGQEVILRCVPISNHLYFYWYRQILGQKVEFLVSFYNNEISEKSEIFDDQFSVERPDGSNFTLKIRSTKLEDSAMYFCASSGVGNTEAFFGQGTRLTVV.

This chain's CDR3 is CSAYDREGTDTQYF. The CDR3 DNA reads as TGCAGTGCATATGACAGGGAAGGCACAGATACGCAGTATTTT. The rearrangement joins TRBV20-1 to TRBJ2-3; 7 bases align to TRBD1. The trim removed 6 bases at V and 1 base at J, leaving 7 bases unmatched. The CDR3 totals 14 residues. Germline CDR1 and CDR2: DFQATT and SNEGSKA (reference sequence).

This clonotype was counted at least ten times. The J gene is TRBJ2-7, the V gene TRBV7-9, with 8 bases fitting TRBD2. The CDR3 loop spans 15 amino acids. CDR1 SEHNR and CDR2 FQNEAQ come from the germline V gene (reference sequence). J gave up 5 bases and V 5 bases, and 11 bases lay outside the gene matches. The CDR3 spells CASSPGRVNLDEQYF. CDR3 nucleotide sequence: TGTGCCAGCAGCCCCGGGAGGGTTAACCTGGACGAGCAGTACTTC.

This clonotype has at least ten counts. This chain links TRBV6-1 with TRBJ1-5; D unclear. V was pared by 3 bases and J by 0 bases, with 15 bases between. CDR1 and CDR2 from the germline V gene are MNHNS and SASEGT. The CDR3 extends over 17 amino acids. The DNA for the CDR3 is TGTGCCAGCAGTGATTACCTCTACGACGATAGCAATCAGCCCCAGCATTTT. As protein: CASSDYLYDDSNQPQHF.

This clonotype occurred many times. As DNA, the CDR3 is TGTGCCAGCAGTCACCAGGACAGAACCTCTGGAAACACCATATATTTT. Translated: CASSHQDRTSGNTIYF. The rearrangement joins TRBV6-5 to TRBJ1-3, with D maybe TRBD1 (6 bases). V lost 5 bases and J 0 bases, leaving 14 bases between the germline ends. The CDR3 consists of 16 residues. Germline V gene lookup returns CDR1 MNHEY and CDR2 SVGAGI.

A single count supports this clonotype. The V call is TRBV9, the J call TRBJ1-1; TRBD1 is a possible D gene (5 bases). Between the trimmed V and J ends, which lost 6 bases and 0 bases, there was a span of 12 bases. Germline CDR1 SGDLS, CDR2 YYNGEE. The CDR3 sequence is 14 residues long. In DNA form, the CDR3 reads TGTGCCAGCAACCCCCGGGGGGTGAACACTGAAGCTTTCTTT. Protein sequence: CASNPRGVNTEAFF.

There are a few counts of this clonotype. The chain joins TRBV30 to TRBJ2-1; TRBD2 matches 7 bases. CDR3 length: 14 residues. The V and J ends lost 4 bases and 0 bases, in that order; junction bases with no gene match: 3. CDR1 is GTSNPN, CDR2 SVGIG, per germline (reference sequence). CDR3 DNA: TGTGCCTGGATGCGCGGGAGCTCCTACAATGAGCAGTTCTTC. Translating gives CAWMRGSSYNEQFF.

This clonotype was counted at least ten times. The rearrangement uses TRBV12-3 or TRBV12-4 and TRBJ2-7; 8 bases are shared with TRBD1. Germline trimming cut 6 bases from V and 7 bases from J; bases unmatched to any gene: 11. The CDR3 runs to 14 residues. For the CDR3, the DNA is TGTGCCAGCAGATCCGGGACAGGTTCGCAAGAGCAGTACTTC. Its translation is CASRSGTGSQEQYF.

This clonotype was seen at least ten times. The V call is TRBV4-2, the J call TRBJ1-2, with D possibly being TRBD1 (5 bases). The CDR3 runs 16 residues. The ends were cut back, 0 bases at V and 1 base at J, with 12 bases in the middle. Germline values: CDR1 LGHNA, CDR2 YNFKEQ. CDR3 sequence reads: CASSQEPATVNYGYTF. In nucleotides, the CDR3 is TGTGCCAGCAGCCAAGAGCCCGCGACAGTTAACTATGGCTACACCTTC.

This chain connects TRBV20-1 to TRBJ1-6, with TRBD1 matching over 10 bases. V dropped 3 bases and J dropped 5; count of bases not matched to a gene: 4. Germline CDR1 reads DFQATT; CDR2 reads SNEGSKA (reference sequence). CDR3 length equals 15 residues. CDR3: CSARTGGLNNSPLHF. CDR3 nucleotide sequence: TGCAGTGCTAGGACAGGGGGCTTGAATAATTCACCCCTCCACTTT.

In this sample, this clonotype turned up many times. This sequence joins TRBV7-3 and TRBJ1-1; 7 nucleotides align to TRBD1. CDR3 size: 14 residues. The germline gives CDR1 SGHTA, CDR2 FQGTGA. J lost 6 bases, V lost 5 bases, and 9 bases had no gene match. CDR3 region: CASSQTGTGAEAFF. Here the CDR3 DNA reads TGTGCCAGCAGCCAGACAGGGACGGGCGCTGAAGCTTTCTTT.

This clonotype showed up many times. Here the CDR3 DNA reads TGTGCCAGCAGTCGGACTCCTTCGGAGGGCTACACCTTC. Protein sequence: CASSRTPSEGYTF. The chain carries TRBV6-1 and TRBJ1-2; D not certain. The length of the CDR3 is 13 residues. The germline CDR1 and CDR2 sequences are MNHNS and SASEGT. Trimming pared 5 bases from V and 8 bases from J, leaving 15 bases between.

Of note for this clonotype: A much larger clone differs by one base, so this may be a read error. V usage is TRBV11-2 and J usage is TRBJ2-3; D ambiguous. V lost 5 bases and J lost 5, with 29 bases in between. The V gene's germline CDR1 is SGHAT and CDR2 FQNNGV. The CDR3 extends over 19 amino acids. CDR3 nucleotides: TGTGCCAGCAGCAAAACGTTATCTTCGGTGGAAAGGACCCTAGATACGCAGTATTTT. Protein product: CASSKTLSSVERTLDTQYF.

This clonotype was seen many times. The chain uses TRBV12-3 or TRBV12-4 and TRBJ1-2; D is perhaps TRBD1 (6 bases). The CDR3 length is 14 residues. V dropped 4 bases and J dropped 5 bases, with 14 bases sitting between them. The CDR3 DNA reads TGTGCCAGCAGTTCCACGCCAGGGGATTATGGCTACACCTTC. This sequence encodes CASSSTPGDYGYTF.

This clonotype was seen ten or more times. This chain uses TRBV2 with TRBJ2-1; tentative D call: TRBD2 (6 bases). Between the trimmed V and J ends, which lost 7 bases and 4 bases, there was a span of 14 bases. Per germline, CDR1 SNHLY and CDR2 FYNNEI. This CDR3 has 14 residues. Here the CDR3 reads CASTTGTLYNEQFF. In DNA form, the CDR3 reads TGTGCCAGCACCACCGGGACTCTATACAATGAGCAGTTCTTC.

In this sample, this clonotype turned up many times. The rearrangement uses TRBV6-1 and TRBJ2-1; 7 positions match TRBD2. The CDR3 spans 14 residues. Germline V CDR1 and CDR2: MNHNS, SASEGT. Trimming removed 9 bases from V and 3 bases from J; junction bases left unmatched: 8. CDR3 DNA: TGTGCCAGGCGCGGGAGAGTCCTCTACAATGAGCAGTTCTTC. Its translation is CARRGRVLYNEQFF.

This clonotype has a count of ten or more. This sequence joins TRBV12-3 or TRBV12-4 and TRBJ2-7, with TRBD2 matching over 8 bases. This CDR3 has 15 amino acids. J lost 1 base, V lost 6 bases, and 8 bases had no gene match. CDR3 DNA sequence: TGTGCCAGCAGGCCCGGGACTAGTTCATCCTACGAGCAGTACTTC. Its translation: CASRPGTSSSYEQYF.

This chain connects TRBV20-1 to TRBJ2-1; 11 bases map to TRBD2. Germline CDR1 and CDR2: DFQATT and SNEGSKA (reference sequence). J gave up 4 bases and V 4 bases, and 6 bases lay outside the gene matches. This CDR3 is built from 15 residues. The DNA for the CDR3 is TGCAGTGCTATCATTGGACTAGCGGGTTACAATGAGCAGTTCTTC. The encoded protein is CSAIIGLAGYNEQFF.

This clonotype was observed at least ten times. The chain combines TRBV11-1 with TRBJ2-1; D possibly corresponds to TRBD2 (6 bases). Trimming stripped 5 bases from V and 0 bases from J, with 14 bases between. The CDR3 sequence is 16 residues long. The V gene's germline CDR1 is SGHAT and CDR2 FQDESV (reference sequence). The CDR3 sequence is CASSTTSTSSYNEQFF. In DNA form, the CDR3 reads TGTGCCAGCAGCACAACTAGCACGAGCTCCTACAATGAGCAGTTCTTC. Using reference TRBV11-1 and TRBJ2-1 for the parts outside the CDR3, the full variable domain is EAEVAQSPRYKITEKSQAVAFWCDPISGHATLYWYRQILGQGPELLVQFQDESVVDDSQLPKDRFSAERLKGVDSTLKIQPAELGDSAMYLCASSTTSTSSYNEQFFGPGTRLTVL.

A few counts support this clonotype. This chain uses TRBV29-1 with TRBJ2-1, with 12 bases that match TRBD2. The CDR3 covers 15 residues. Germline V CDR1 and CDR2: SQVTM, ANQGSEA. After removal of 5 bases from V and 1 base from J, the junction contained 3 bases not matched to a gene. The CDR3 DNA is TGCAGCGTTTCGACTAGCGGGAGTTCCTACAATGAGCAGTTCTTC. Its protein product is CSVSTSGSSYNEQFF.